The 15 T cell receptor beta chains given below trace back to one sample, sequenced in a study of control samples from healthy donors and cancer patients. TCRdb's copy holds only in-frame clones and misses some; the assay was immunoSEQ multiplex PCR. The sample contains approximately 130,000 clones, 89% of which appear only once. Source material: blood. The source of these receptors is a man aged 45-65 years in good health.

The chain couples TRBV4-1 to TRBJ2-1; D is uncertain. The CDR3 extends over 13 amino acids. V was clipped by 3 bases and J by 7 bases, with 10 bases between them. Germline V gene data show CDR1 as MGHRA and CDR2 as YSYEKL. The CDR3 DNA is TGCGCCAGCAGCCACTCCGGCGGTAATGAGCAGTTCTTC. It is translated as CASSHSGGNEQFF.

This chain uses TRBV24-1 with TRBJ2-7, with D perhaps TRBD1 (6 bases). The V and J ends lost 0 bases and 3 bases respectively, with 17 bases between them. CDR3 size: 17 residues. Germline CDR1 KGHDR, CDR2 SFDVKD. CDR3 amino acids: CATSDLQGRGRCYEQYF. The CDR3 DNA reads as TGTGCCACCAGTGATTTGCAGGGCAGGGGCCGGTGCTACGAGCAGTACTTC.

The chain recombines TRBV2 with TRBJ1-5, with 9 bases identical to TRBD1. Germline V CDR1 and CDR2: SNHLY, FYNNEI. The V gene end was trimmed by 6 bases and the J gene end by 2 bases; junction bases not matched to a gene: 5. This CDR3 is built from 15 residues. CDR3 sequence (DNA): TGTGCCAGCAGACCACAGGGGGCAGGCAATCAGCCCCAGCATTTT. Amino acids: CASRPQGAGNQPQHF.

The chain carries TRBV6-5 and TRBJ2-7, with 8 bases aligning to TRBD1. The trim removed 2 bases at V and 6 bases at J, leaving 9 bases unmatched. Germline CDR1 is MNHEY and CDR2 is SVGAGI. CDR3 length: 15 residues. CDR3 DNA sequence: TGTGCCAGCAGTTACACGACAGGGGCCCCCCTCGAGCAGTACTTC. It is translated as CASSYTTGAPLEQYF.

V is TRBV10-3 and J is TRBJ1-6; maybe TRBD1 (5 bases). Germline V gene lookup returns CDR1 ENHRY and CDR2 SYGVKD. The CDR3 length is 15 residues. V was trimmed by 3 bases and J by 6 bases, leaving 12 bases between them. DNA of the CDR3: TGTGCCATCAGTGATTTGGGCGGGGCTAATTCACCCCTCCACTTT. Translated, it gives CAISDLGGANSPLHF.

The CDR3 region has the DNA TGTGCCAGCAGTGCTATCAGAAGGGGTAGCACAGATACGCAGTATTTT. It yields the protein CASSAIRRGSTDTQYF. The chain couples TRBV6-1 to TRBJ2-3; D may be TRBD1 (5 bases). The germline gives CDR1 MNHNS, CDR2 SASEGT. This CDR3 is built from 16 residues. Trimming cost V 4 bases and J 0 bases, with 14 bases left between them.

The genes are TRBV2 and TRBJ1-6; D not certain. CDR3 size: 12 residues. Germline V gives CDR1 SNHLY, CDR2 FYNNEI. V was trimmed by 1 base and J by 14 bases, leaving 9 bases between them. The CDR3 is CASSEGSRSLHF. The DNA for the CDR3 is TGTGCCAGCAGTGAAGGGAGTAGGTCCCTCCACTTT.

CDR3 sequence reads: CASSLSQGNSPLHF. In DNA form, the CDR3 reads TGTGCCAGCAGTTTGTCACAGGGAAATTCACCCCTCCACTTT. The chain recombines TRBV25-1 with TRBJ1-6; a possible D gene is TRBD1 (6 bases). V lost 5 bases and J lost 7, with 12 bases in between. Germline V gene lookup returns CDR1 MGHDK and CDR2 SYGVNS. The CDR3 extends over 14 amino acids.

V is TRBV10-3 and J is TRBJ1-2, with D tentatively TRBD1 (6 bases). Germline V gives CDR1 ENHRY, CDR2 SYGVKD. Trimming stripped 4 bases from V and 0 bases from J, with 12 bases between. The CDR3 loop spans 15 amino acids. CDR3 loop: CAISGRQEPNYGYTF. The DNA for the CDR3 is TGTGCCATCAGTGGCCGACAGGAACCTAACTATGGCTACACCTTC.

This chain connects TRBV7-7 to TRBJ2-2; D is possibly TRBD1 (6 bases). This CDR3 region has 16 residues. Germline V gene sequence: CDR1 SSHAT, CDR2 FNYEAQ (reference sequence). Trimming cost V 4 bases and J 0 bases, with 12 bases left between them. The CDR3 reads CASSSSGTTNTGELFF. The CDR3, as DNA: TGTGCCAGCAGCTCCTCCGGGACAACGAACACCGGGGAGCTGTTTTTT.

The chain couples TRBV14 to TRBJ2-1; D is possibly TRBD1 (5 bases). Germline V gene lookup returns CDR1 SGHDN and CDR2 FVKESK. This CDR3 region has 14 residues. Trimming stripped 3 bases from V and 3 bases from J, with 9 bases between. In DNA, the CDR3 is TGTGCCAGCAGCCAGTGGACAAGCTACAATGAGCAGTTCTTC. Translated, it gives CASSQWTSYNEQFF.

The rearrangement links TRBV4-3 to TRBJ2-2, with D possibly TRBD1 on 5 matching bases. V was clipped by 2 bases and J by 0 bases, with 13 bases between them. Germline assignment: CDR1 LGHNA and CDR2 YSLEER. The CDR3 has 17 amino acids. The CDR3 spells CASSQTYRLANTGELFF. For the CDR3, the DNA is TGCGCCAGCAGCCAAACTTACAGGCTCGCGAACACCGGGGAGCTGTTTTTT.

V usage is TRBV25-1 and J usage is TRBJ1-5, with D possibly TRBD1 on 5 matching bases. The germline V and J ends were trimmed by 4 bases and 3 bases, with 16 bases remaining between them. CDR3 size: 16 residues. Germline-derived CDR1 and CDR2 are MGHDK and SYGVNS. The DNA for the CDR3 is TGTGCCAGCAGTGGAGGCAGGGACGAAATCAATCAGCCCCAGCATTTT. It codes for CASSGGRDEINQPQHF.

This sequence joins TRBV6-1 and TRBJ2-7, with D uncertain. V lost 2 bases and J 4 bases, leaving 9 bases between the germline ends. Germline V lookup: CDR1 MNHNS, CDR2 SASEGT. The CDR3 extends over 13 amino acids. Here the CDR3 DNA reads TGTGCCAGCAGTGAATTACCCAGATACGAGCAGTACTTC. This gives the protein CASSELPRYEQYF.

The chain is built from TRBV24-1 and TRBJ2-2; TRBD1 aligns across 7 bases. The germline gives CDR1 KGHDR, CDR2 SFDVKD. J was trimmed by 0 bases and V by 4 bases; bases with no gene match: 4. This CDR3 comprises 16 residues. In DNA form, the CDR3 reads TGTGCCACCAGTGACCCCAGGGGGTCGAACACCGGGGAGCTGTTTTTT. This sequence encodes CATSDPRGSNTGELFF.